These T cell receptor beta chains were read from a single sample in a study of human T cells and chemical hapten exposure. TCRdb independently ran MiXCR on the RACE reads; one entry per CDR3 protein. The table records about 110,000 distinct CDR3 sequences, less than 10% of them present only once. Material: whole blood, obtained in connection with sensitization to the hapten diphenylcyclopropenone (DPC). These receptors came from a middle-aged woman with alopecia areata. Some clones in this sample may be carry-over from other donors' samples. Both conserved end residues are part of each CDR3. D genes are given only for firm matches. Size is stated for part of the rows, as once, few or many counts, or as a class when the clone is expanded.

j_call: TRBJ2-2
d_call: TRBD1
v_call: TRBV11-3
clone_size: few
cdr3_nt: TGTGCCAGCAGCTTAGGGACCGGGACAGGGGACACCGGGGAGCTGTTTTTT
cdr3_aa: CASSLGTGTGDTGELFF

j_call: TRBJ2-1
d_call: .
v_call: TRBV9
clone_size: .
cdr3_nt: TGTGCCAGCAGCCCGCTGTCTAAGTTGGCCTACAATGAGCAGTTCTTC
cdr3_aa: CASSPLSKLAYNEQFF

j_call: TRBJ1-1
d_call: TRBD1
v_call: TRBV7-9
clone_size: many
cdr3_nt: TGTGCCAGCAGCTCAGACAGGGTGGGGCCTGAAGCTTTCTTT
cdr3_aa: CASSSDRVGPEAFF

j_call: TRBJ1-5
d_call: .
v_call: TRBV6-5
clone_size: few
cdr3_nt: TGTGCCAGCAGTTACGCGGTCAGGCAGCCCCAGCATTTT
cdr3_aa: CASSYAVRQPQHF

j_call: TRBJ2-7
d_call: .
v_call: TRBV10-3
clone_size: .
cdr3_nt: TGTGCCATCAGTGAAGGGGCCGAATACGAGCAGTACTTC
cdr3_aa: CAISEGAEYEQYF

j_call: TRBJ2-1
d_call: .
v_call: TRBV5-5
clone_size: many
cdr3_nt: TGTGCCAGCAGCTTGGAGACCCCATCCTACAATGAGCAGTTCTTC
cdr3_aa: CASSLETPSYNEQFF

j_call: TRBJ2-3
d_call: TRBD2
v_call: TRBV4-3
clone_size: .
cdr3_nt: TGCGCCAGCAGCCAAGAATTCCTAGCGGGGGGTCTAGCAGATACGCAGTATTTT
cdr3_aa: CASSQEFLAGGLADTQYF

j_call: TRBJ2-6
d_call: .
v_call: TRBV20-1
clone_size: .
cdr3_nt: TGCAGTGCTCCCCTCGCTGGGGCCAACGTCCTGACTTTC
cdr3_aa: CSAPLAGANVLTF

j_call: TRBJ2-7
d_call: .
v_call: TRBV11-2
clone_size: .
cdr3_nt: TGTGCCAGCAGCTTGCGGAGGTACGAGCAGTACTTC
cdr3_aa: CASSLRRYEQYF

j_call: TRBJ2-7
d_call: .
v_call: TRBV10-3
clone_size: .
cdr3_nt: TGTGCCATCAGCCCCTCGTCCTACGAGCAGTACTTC
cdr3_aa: CAISPSSYEQYF

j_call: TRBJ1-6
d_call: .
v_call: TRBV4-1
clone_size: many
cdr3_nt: TGCGCCAGCAGCCAAGACCCCCCACCTGTGGCACCCCTCCACTTT
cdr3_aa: CASSQDPPPVAPLHF

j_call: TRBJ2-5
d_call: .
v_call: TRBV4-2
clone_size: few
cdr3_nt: TGTGCCAGCAGCCAAGTGGGACTGGTGCAAGAGACCCAGTACTTC
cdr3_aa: CASSQVGLVQETQYF

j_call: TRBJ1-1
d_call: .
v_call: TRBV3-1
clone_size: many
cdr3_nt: TGTGCCAGCAGCCTAGGGTACACTGAAGCTTTCTTT
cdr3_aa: CASSLGYTEAFF

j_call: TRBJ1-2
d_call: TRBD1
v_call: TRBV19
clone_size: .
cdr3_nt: TGTGCCAGTAGTATTTCCAGGGGGTATCGGTATGGCTACACCTTC
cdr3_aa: CASSISRGYRYGYTF

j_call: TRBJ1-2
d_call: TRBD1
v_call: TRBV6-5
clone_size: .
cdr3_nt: TGTGCCAGCAGAATAGGGGGCAACTATGGCTACACCTTC
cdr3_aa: CASRIGGNYGYTF

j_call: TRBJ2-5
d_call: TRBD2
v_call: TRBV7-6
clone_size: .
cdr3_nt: TGTGCCAGCAGCTCGCCACTAGCGGGGGGCACGGAGACCCAGTACTTC
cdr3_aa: CASSSPLAGGTETQYF

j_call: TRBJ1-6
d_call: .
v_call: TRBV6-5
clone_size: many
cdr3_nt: TGTGCCAGCAGTCGGGGGTATAGAGTAGGGTCACCCCTCCACTTT
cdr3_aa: CASSRGYRVGSPLHF

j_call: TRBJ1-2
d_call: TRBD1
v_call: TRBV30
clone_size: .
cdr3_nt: TGTGCCTGGAGTCTTCGACGACAGGGGGGCTATGGCTACACCTTC
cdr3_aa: CAWSLRRQGGYGYTF

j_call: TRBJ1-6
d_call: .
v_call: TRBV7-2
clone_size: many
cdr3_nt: TGTGCCAGCAGCTCCAGGGGATATAATTCACCCCTCCACTTT
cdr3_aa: CASSSRGYNSPLHF

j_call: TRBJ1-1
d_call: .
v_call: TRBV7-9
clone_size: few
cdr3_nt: TGTGCCAGCGGCAGGGATTTAAACACTGAAGCTTTCTTT
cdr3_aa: CASGRDLNTEAFF

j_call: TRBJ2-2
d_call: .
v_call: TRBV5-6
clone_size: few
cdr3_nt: TGTGCCAGCAGCTTATTCGGGGGCACCGGGGAGCTGTTTTTT
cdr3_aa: CASSLFGGTGELFF

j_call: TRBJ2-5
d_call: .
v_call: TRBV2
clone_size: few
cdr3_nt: TGTGCCAGCAGTTACGGGGCCCAGTACTTC
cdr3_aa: CASSYGAQYF

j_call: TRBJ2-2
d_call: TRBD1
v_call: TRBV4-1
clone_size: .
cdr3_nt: TGCGCCAGCAGCCAAGCTCTCCGGGACAGGGTTAACACCGGGGAGCTGTTTTTT
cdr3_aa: CASSQALRDRVNTGELFF

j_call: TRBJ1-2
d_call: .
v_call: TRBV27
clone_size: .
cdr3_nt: TGTGCCAGCAGTCCCGCAGGGGCCCACTATGGCTACACCTTC
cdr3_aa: CASSPAGAHYGYTF

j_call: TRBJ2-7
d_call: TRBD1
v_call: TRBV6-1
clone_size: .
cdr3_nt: TGTGCCAGCAGTGCTGGGACAGTCTACGAGCAGTACTTC
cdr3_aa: CASSAGTVYEQYF

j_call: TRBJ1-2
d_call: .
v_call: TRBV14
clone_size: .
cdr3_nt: TGTGCCAGCAGCCAACAACCGACGGGGGTTCATGGCTACACCTTC
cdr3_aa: CASSQQPTGVHGYTF

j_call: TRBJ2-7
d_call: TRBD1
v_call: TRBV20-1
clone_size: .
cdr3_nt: TGCAGTGCTAGCCCAGGGGGCTCCTACGAGCAGTACTTC
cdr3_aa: CSASPGGSYEQYF

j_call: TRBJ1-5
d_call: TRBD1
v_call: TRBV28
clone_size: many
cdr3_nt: TGTGCCAGCAGTTTATCCAGGGGGTTTAGCAATCAGCCCCAGCATTTT
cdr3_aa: CASSLSRGFSNQPQHF

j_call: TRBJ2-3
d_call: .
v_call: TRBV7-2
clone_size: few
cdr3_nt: TGTGCCAGCAGCTTAGGGGACGATACCGATACGCAGTATTTT
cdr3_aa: CASSLGDDTDTQYF

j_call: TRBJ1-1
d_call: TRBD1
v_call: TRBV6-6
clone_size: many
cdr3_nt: TGTGCCAGCAGGGGACAGGGTGAAGCTTTCTTT
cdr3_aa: CASRGQGEAFF

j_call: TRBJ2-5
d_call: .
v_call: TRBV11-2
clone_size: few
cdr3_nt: TGTGCCAGCAGCCTAGATATGTACCAAGAGACCCAGTACTTC
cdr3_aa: CASSLDMYQETQYF

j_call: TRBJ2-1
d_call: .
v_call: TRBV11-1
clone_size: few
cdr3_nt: TGTGCCAGCAGCCAGGACCTTGGGTACAATGAGCAGTTCTTC
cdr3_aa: CASSQDLGYNEQFF

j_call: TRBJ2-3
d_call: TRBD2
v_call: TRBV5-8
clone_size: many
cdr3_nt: TGTGCCAGCAGCTCAGGACTAGCGGGGTCAGGAGATACGCAGTATTTT
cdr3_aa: CASSSGLAGSGDTQYF

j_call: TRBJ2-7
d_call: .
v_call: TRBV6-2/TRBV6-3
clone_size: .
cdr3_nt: TGTGCCAGCAGCGACCCCCTAGCTGGTGTCTACGAGCAGTACTTC
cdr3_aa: CASSDPLAGVYEQYF

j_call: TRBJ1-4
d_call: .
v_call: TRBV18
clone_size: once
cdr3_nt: TGTGCCAGCTCACCACGGGGCGGGCAAGCTAATGAAAAACTGTTTTTT
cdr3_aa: CASSPRGGQANEKLFF

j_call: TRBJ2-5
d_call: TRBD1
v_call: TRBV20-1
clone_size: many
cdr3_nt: TGCAGTGCTTGGGGGTCCGGGACAGGGGTGATCGGGACCCAGTACTTC
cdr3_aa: CSAWGSGTGVIGTQYF

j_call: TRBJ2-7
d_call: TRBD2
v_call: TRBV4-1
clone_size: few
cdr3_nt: TGCGCCAGCAGTAGAGGTAGCGGGCTGTCCTACGAGCAGTACTTC
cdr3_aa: CASSRGSGLSYEQYF

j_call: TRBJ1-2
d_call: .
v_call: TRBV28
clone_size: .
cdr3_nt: TGTGCCAGCAGTTTCTTTGGGGCGCAGGTTGGCGGCTACACCTTC
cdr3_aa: CASSFFGAQVGGYTF

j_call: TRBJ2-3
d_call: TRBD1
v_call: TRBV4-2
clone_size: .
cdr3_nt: TGTGCCAGCAGCCAAGGAGCGGGGACAGGGGCAGATACGCAGTATTTT
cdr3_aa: CASSQGAGTGADTQYF

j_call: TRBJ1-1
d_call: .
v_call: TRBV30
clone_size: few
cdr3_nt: TGTGCCTGGAACCACCAAGAGGGGGAAGCTTTCTTT
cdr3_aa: CAWNHQEGEAFF

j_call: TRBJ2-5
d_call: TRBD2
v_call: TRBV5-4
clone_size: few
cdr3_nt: TGTGCCAGTAGCGGGGGGTTCCAAGAGACCCAGTACTTC
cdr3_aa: CASSGGFQETQYF

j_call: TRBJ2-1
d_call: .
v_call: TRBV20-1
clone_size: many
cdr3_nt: TGCAGTGCTACGGGGATCTCCTACAATGAGCAGTTCTTC
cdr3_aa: CSATGISYNEQFF

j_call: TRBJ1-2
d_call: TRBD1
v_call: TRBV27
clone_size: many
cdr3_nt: TGTGCCAGCAGTTTGGACTTACAGGGGAGAGGTGGCTACACCTTC
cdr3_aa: CASSLDLQGRGGYTF

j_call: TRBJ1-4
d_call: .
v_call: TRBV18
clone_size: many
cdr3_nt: TGTGCCAGCTCACAGGCCAATTTGGGTGAAAAACTGTTTTTT
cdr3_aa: CASSQANLGEKLFF

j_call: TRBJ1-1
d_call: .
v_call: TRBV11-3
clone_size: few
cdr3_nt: TGTGCCAGCAGCTTATACGGGAACACTGAAGCTTTCTTT
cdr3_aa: CASSLYGNTEAFF

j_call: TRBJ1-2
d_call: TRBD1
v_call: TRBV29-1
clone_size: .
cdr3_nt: TGCAGCGCCCAGGGGGGCCTGACAGGGGGCATTGCTTCTTACTATGGCTACACCTTC
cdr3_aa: CSAQGGLTGGIASYYGYTF

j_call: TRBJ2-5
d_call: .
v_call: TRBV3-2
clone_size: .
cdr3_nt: TGTGCCAGCAGCCAACCGTGTGCAGCGGGGTACCAAGAGACCCAGTACTTC
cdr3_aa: CASSQPCAAGYQETQYF

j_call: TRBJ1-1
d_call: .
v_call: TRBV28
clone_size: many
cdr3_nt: TGTGCCAGCAGTTTGGGTCAGCAGAACACTGAAGCTTTCTTT
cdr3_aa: CASSLGQQNTEAFF

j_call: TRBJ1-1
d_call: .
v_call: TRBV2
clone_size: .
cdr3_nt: TGTGCCAGCAGTGAGTCAGGGTTGGGAGAAACTTTCTTT
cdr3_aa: CASSESGLGETFF

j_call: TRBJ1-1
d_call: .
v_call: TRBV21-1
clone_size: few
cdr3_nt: TGTGCCAGCAGCGGAAGTCCCGGGACCCCAGAGGGCGAAGCTTTCTTT
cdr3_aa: CASSGSPGTPEGEAFF